These 9 T cell receptor beta chains originate from one sample sequenced in a study of beta chain features in type 1 diabetes (dated by TCRdb to 2016 to 2019). Study-wide conclusions, independent of this receptor: A moderate but significant shortening of TCRB CDR3 length was observed in type 1 diabetes patients in all four CD4+ subsets.

To prepare the library, the immunoSEQ multiplex PCR assay was applied. The entire amount of isolated RNA was reverse transcribed using the High Capacity cDNA Reverse Transcription Kit, so the sequenced TCRB transcripts were expressed ones. TCRdb stores this immuneACCESS table with in-frame sequences only. Part of the clones is absent; in the studies checked, under half of the shortfall reflects unresolved V genes, and no reason is known for the rest. The sample has hundreds of thousands of clones on record, roughly 12% of them singletons. The top ten clonotypes cover 0.022% of the sample. Their antigen targets remain unknown. Sequences were obtained from naive CD4+ T cells from blood. What the cell subset or site label conveys for this sample: true naive CD4+ T cells. The receptors stem from a man aged 18 to 29 with type 1 diabetes.

This clone was detected only a few times. The chain links TRBV5-4 to TRBJ1-2; TRBD1 matches at 7 bases. The CDR3 extends over 16 amino acids. Germline trimming cut 0 bases from V and 1 base from J; bases unmatched to any gene: 6. CDR1 is SGHNT and CDR2 is YYREEE in the germline V gene (reference sequence). The CDR3 reads CASSLDQQGLNYGYTF. The CDR3 nucleotides read TGTGCCAGCAGCTTGGACCAACAGGGGCTTAACTATGGCTACACCTTC.

V usage is TRBV13 and J usage is TRBJ2-7; TRBD1 matches 7 bases. The germline gives CDR1 PRHDT, CDR2 FYEKMQ (reference sequence). CDR3 size: 14 residues. V trimming: 5 bases; J trimming: 5 bases; junction bases outside the gene matches: 9. The CDR3 sequence is CASSHPDRAHEQYF. As DNA, the CDR3 is TGTGCCAGCAGCCACCCCGACAGGGCCCACGAGCAGTACTTC.

This clone appeared a few times. J is TRBJ1-5 and V is TRBV2; D is unresolved. The CDR3 totals 13 residues. The V end was cut by 7 bases, the J end by 3 bases, with 10 bases between. CDR1 is SNHLY and CDR2 is FYNNEI in the germline V gene. DNA for the CDR3: TGTGCCAGCAACGGGCAGCTCAATCAGCCCCAGCATTTT. This translates into CASNGQLNQPQHF.

This clone was seen a handful of times. The chain has TRBV18 and TRBJ2-3, with unresolved D. Germline CDR1 is KGHSH and CDR2 is LQKENI. The germline V and J ends were trimmed by 0 bases and 6 bases, with 7 bases remaining between them. This CDR3 region has 13 residues. The CDR3 loop is CASSPPRVDTQYF. The CDR3 DNA follows: TGTGCCAGCTCACCACCGCGAGTGGATACGCAGTATTTT.

This clone came up a few times. The chain links TRBV5-8 to TRBJ2-4, with TRBD1 as a possible D gene (6 bases). Trimming cost V 4 bases and J 1 base, with 21 bases left between them. There are 18 residues in the CDR3. CDR1 and CDR2 from the germline V gene are SGHTS and YDEGEE. The chain's CDR3 is CASSRDTGGQAAKNIQYF. Written as DNA, the CDR3 is TGTGCCAGCAGCCGGGACACTGGGGGCCAAGCGGCCAAAAACATTCAGTACTTC.

This clone was seen a handful of times. The chain recombines TRBV30 with TRBJ1-5; tentatively, D is TRBD1 (6 bases). The V gene's germline CDR1 is GTSNPN and CDR2 SVGIG (reference sequence). The V and J ends lost 2 bases and 3 bases respectively, with 14 bases between them. This CDR3 is built from 15 residues. CDR3 sequence reads: CAWSTGGLVNQPQHF. The CDR3 bases are TGTGCCTGGAGTACCGGGGGGCTGGTCAATCAGCCCCAGCATTTT. Variable domain in full (rest from reference TRBV30 and TRBJ1-5): SQTIHQWPATLVQPVGSPLSLECTVEGTSNPNLYWYRQAAGRGLQLLFYSVGIGQISSEVPQNLSASRPQDRQFILSSKKLLLSDSGFYLCAWSTGGLVNQPQHFGDGTRLSIL.

The V gene is TRBV6-6, the J gene TRBJ2-5; 8 nucleotides match TRBD2. J gave up 1 base and V 5 bases, and 6 bases lay outside the gene matches. Germline V gene data show CDR1 as MNHNY and CDR2 as SVGAGI (reference sequence). CDR3 length: 15 amino acids. CDR3 bases: TGTGCCAGCAGTACGCCCAGCGGGGGCCAAGAGACCCAGTACTTC. This encodes CASSTPSGGQETQYF.

In its sample, this clone was seen a few times. The chain links TRBV5-1 to TRBJ2-1; D ambiguous. The CDR3 length is 13 residues. The V end lost 4 bases, the J end lost 8 bases, and 13 bases lay between the germline ends. Germline V lookup: CDR1 SGHRS, CDR2 YFSETQ. Here the CDR3 reads CASSIGSIDEQFF. For the CDR3, the DNA is TGCGCCAGCAGCATAGGGTCAATCGATGAGCAGTTCTTC.

This chain connects TRBV10-3 to TRBJ2-7; TRBD2 matches at 11 bases. V shed 10 bases, J shed 3 bases, and the junction held 8 bases outside the gene matches. The CDR3 runs 14 residues. The germline gives CDR1 ENHRY, CDR2 SYGVKD. The CDR3 loop reads CATLPGLADYEQYF. DNA for the CDR3: TGTGCCACCCTTCCGGGACTAGCGGACTACGAGCAGTACTTC.